These 27 T cell receptor beta chains were all obtained from the same sample, sequenced in a study of blood T cell repertoires in COVID-19 (dated by TCRdb to 2020 to 2021). Receptors were amplified or captured by the immunoSEQ multiplex PCR assay. The table comes from immuneACCESS by way of TCRdb, which keeps in-frame sequences with V and J called. Part of the clones is missing from these tables; in studies checked, under half for an unresolved V gene and the rest for unknown reasons. This sample gives around 19,000 clones in total; roughly 88% of them show up just once. The ten largest account for roughly 10% of the sample. Sequences were obtained from peripheral blood. All receptors come from a human donor in a cohort sampled during active COVID-19. The donor label of this sample is uncertain.

This clone was seen more than once but under ten times. The chain employs TRBV24-1 and TRBJ2-7; 7 nucleotides align to TRBD1. CDR3 length equals 15 residues. The germline gives CDR1 KGHDR, CDR2 SFDVKD. Germline trimming cut 8 bases from V and 1 base from J; bases unmatched to any gene: 10. CDR3 bases: TGTGCCACCACGGGACAGAGGAGAGAATCCTACGAGCAGTACTTC. It yields the protein CATTGQRRESYEQYF.

J is TRBJ2-1 and V is TRBV27; tentatively, D is TRBD1 (5 bases). Trimming removed 6 bases from V and 3 bases from J, with 21 bases in between. Germline V gene sequence: CDR1 MNHEY, CDR2 SMNVEV (reference sequence). This CDR3 has 17 residues. CDR3 loop: CASRAPTDWPDYNEQFF. CDR3 nucleotides: TGTGCCAGCAGAGCCCCGACAGACTGGCCTGACTACAATGAGCAGTTCTTC.

This clone is a singleton in its sample. The chain is built from TRBV11-2 and TRBJ2-5; 9 bases align to TRBD1. This CDR3 is 14 amino acids long. V gave up 5 bases and J gave up 4 bases; unmatched junction bases: 5. Germline V gene data show CDR1 as SGHAT and CDR2 as FQNNGV. As DNA, the CDR3 is TGTGCCAGCAGCCCAAGACAGGGGGGAGAGACCCAGTACTTC. It yields the protein CASSPRQGGETQYF.

This clone was recorded a few times. The V gene is TRBV10-3, the J gene TRBJ1-5; possibly TRBD1 for D (5 bases). Germline-derived CDR1 and CDR2 are ENHRY and SYGVKD. CDR3 length: 12 residues. Deletions cut 6 bases from V and 4 bases from J, with 7 bases between. CDR3 DNA: TGTGCCATCAGCCAGGGTAATCAGCCCCAGCATTTT. Encoded protein: CAISQGNQPQHF.

This clone was detected only a few times. The chain is built from TRBV4-1 and TRBJ2-7; 7 nucleotides align to TRBD1. CDR1 is MGHRA and CDR2 is YSYEKL in the germline V gene. V lost 0 bases to trimming and J lost 2 bases; unmatched junction nucleotides: 7. There are 16 residues in the CDR3. The CDR3 loop is CASSQEQTGLPYEQYF. DNA of the CDR3: TGCGCCAGCAGCCAAGAACAGACAGGGCTTCCCTACGAGCAGTACTTC.

The V and J genes are TRBV24-1 and TRBJ1-5, with a tentative D call TRBD1 (6 bases). In germline, CDR1 is KGHDR, CDR2 SFDVKD. Between the trimmed V and J ends, which lost 3 bases and 2 bases, there was a span of 10 bases. The CDR3 length is 15 residues. Here the CDR3 reads CATSDPRQGNQPQHF. The CDR3 DNA is TGTGCCACCAGTGATCCCCGACAGGGCAATCAGCCCCAGCATTTT.

The CDR3 DNA reads TGTGCCAGCAGTTATCCCCTGAGACAGCCAACATCCTACGAGCAGTACTTC. Translating it yields CASSYPLRQPTSYEQYF. The V gene is TRBV28, the J gene TRBJ2-7, with TRBD1 as a possible D gene (5 bases). Germline V lookup: CDR1 MDHEN, CDR2 SYDVKM. The length of the CDR3 is 17 residues. V was cut by 4 bases and J by 1 base, with 20 bases left in between.

The rearrangement links TRBV5-1 to TRBJ2-3; D is ambiguous. This CDR3 has 14 amino acids. Germline-derived CDR1 and CDR2 are SGHRS and YFSETQ. Between the trimmed V and J ends, which lost 1 base and 0 bases, there was a span of 6 bases. The CDR3 DNA sequence: TGCGCCAGCAGCTTGACAGCAAGCACAGATACGCAGTATTTT. Encoded protein: CASSLTASTDTQYF.

The chain has TRBV4-2 and TRBJ2-1; no clear D. Germline V gives CDR1 LGHNA, CDR2 YNFKEQ. This CDR3 is built from 15 residues. Trimming took 3 bases from V and 2 from J, leaving 11 bases between them. CDR3 in amino acids: CASSQGDSTYNEQFF. CDR3 nucleotide sequence: TGTGCCAGCAGCCAGGGTGACTCTACCTACAATGAGCAGTTCTTC.

This chain connects TRBV6-6 to TRBJ2-7, with TRBD1 as a possible D gene (6 bases). The CDR3 runs 14 residues. V shed 7 bases and J shed 1 base, with 14 bases lying between them. From germline, CDR1 is MNHNY and CDR2 SVGAGI (reference sequence). The CDR3 DNA reads TGTGCCAGCACCTCAGGGGTTGAGTCCTACGAGCAGTACTTC. This gives the protein CASTSGVESYEQYF.

The chain links TRBV2 to TRBJ1-4; the match to TRBD1 covers 10 bases. The germline CDR1 and CDR2 sequences are SNHLY and FYNNEI. This CDR3 spans 15 amino acids. J gave up 3 bases and V 6 bases, and 4 bases lay outside the gene matches. This CDR3 reads CASSGQGVANEKLFF. The CDR3 DNA reads TGTGCCAGCAGCGGACAGGGGGTTGCTAATGAAAAACTGTTTTTT.

V is TRBV13 and J is TRBJ2-2, with 9 bases fitting TRBD1. With V trimmed by 8 bases and J by 4 bases, 8 bases remained unmatched. Per germline, CDR1 PRHDT and CDR2 FYEKMQ (reference sequence). The CDR3 has 15 amino acids. The CDR3 reads CASGVGQGTTGELFF. In DNA, the CDR3 is TGTGCCAGCGGAGTTGGACAGGGGACCACCGGGGAGCTGTTTTTT.

The rearrangement joins TRBV2 to TRBJ2-5, with 8 bases fitting TRBD2. The CDR3 is 15 amino acids. The V gene's germline CDR1 is SNHLY and CDR2 FYNNEI. J lost 6 bases, V lost 8 bases, and 14 bases had no gene match. The CDR3 loop reads CASLLAGGLKKTQYF. CDR3 nucleotides: TGTGCCAGCCTTCTGGCGGGAGGTTTGAAAAAGACCCAGTACTTC.

V and J are TRBV9 and TRBJ2-2, with D possibly being TRBD2 (5 bases). Per the germline V gene, CDR1 is SGDLS and CDR2 is YYNGEE. The CDR3 contains 19 residues. V lost 0 bases, J lost 3 bases, and 21 bases lay in between. CDR3 nucleotide sequence: TGTGCCAGCAGCGTAGGTATCATAAGGGAGAATTGGGACACCGGGGAGCTGTTTTTT. Encoded protein: CASSVGIIRENWDTGELFF.

The V gene is TRBV6-4, the J gene TRBJ1-2; tentatively, D is TRBD1 (5 bases). The germline V and J ends were trimmed by 4 bases and 4 bases, with 16 bases remaining between them. The CDR3 is 15 amino acids. Germline CDR1 and CDR2: MRHNA and SNTAGT. The CDR3 DNA follows: TGTGCCAGCAGTGTGACAGCCCGGGCGAGCTATGGCTACACCTTC. Translating it yields CASSVTARASYGYTF.

This clone was observed once. This sequence joins TRBV11-2 and TRBJ2-3, with 9 bases lining up with TRBD2. Germline CDR1 SGHAT, CDR2 FQNNGV. CDR3 size: 16 residues. V dropped 4 bases and J dropped 2; count of bases not matched to a gene: 7. The DNA of the CDR3 is TGTGCCAGCAGCTCCCTCCGCGGGAGGGTCACAGATACGCAGTATTTT. Encoded protein: CASSSLRGRVTDTQYF.

The J gene is TRBJ2-2, the V gene TRBV18; 10 bases line up with TRBD2. The trim removed 1 base at V and 3 bases at J, leaving 11 bases unmatched. The CDR3 sequence is 19 residues long. Germline V gene lookup returns CDR1 KGHSH and CDR2 LQKENI. CDR3 sequence: CASSPRLPSGRRDTGELFF. The CDR3 bases are TGTGCCAGCTCACCACGACTCCCTAGCGGGAGACGGGACACCGGGGAGCTGTTTTTT. Full variable domain (remainder filled in from reference TRBV18 and TRBJ2-2): NAGVMQNPRHLVRRRGQEARLRCSPMKGHSHVYWYRQLPEEGLKFMVYLQKENIIDESGMPKERFSAEFPKEGPSILRIQQVVRGDSAAYFCASSPRLPSGRRDTGELFFGEGSRLTVL.

This clone came up once. This chain joins TRBV5-1 and TRBJ1-6, with D hard to call. From germline, CDR1 is SGHRS and CDR2 YFSETQ. This CDR3 is 15 amino acids long. Trimming stripped 0 bases from V and 6 bases from J, with 10 bases between. This CDR3 is CASSLDLPGNSPLHF. CDR3 coding DNA: TGCGCCAGCAGCTTGGACCTGCCGGGTAATTCACCCCTCCACTTT.

The chain combines TRBV27 with TRBJ1-1, with TRBD1 identical over 7 bases. CDR1 and CDR2 (germline): MNHEY, SMNVEV (reference sequence). V was pared by 2 bases and J by 6 bases, with 9 bases of the junction left unmatched. The CDR3 consists of 15 residues. The CDR3 here is CASSLPLDRLAEAFF. CDR3 in DNA: TGTGCCAGCAGTTTACCCTTGGACAGGCTCGCTGAAGCTTTCTTT.

The chain couples TRBV18 to TRBJ1-1, with D perhaps TRBD1 (5 bases). Germline V gene sequence: CDR1 KGHSH, CDR2 LQKENI. The CDR3 contains 13 residues. V was clipped by 4 bases and J by 4 bases, with 10 bases between them. In DNA, the CDR3 is TGTGCCAGCTCACGCAGGGTGGGCACTGAAGCTTTCTTT. Its translation: CASSRRVGTEAFF.

The chain recombines TRBV13 with TRBJ1-2, with D unresolved. CDR3 size: 13 residues. V shed 5 bases and J shed 1 base, with 8 bases lying between them. Per the germline V gene, CDR1 is PRHDT and CDR2 is FYEKMQ (reference sequence). The CDR3 region is CASSQRDNYGYTF. CDR3 in DNA: TGTGCCAGCAGCCAGAGGGATAACTATGGCTACACCTTC.

This clone was recorded once. The rearrangement joins TRBV11-3 to TRBJ2-2; the D is unclear. V lost 3 bases, J lost 7 bases, and 9 bases lay in between. The length of the CDR3 is 13 residues. The germline V gene encodes CDR1 SGHNT and CDR2 YENEEA. As DNA, the CDR3 is TGTGCCAGCAGCTTTACCTCAGACGGGGAGCTGTTTTTT. Translation: CASSFTSDGELFF. The entire variable domain, with the rest obtained from reference TRBV11-3 and TRBJ2-2, is as follows: EAGVVQSPRYKIIEKKQPVAFWCNPISGHNTLYWYLQNLGQGPELLIRYENEEAVDDSQLPKDRFSAERLKGVDSTLKIQPAELGDSAVYLCASSFTSDGELFFGEGSRLTVL.

The V call is TRBV2, the J call TRBJ2-5, with TRBD2 matching 12 bases. From germline, CDR1 is SNHLY and CDR2 FYNNEI. J was trimmed by 4 bases and V by 6 bases; bases with no gene match: 9. The CDR3 length is 16 residues. The CDR3 spells CASSLISSGRGETQYF. The DNA for the CDR3 is TGTGCCAGCAGCCTTATTTCTAGCGGGAGGGGAGAGACCCAGTACTTC.

V usage is TRBV19 and J usage is TRBJ1-1; possibly TRBD1 for D (5 bases). The germline CDR1 and CDR2 sequences are LNHDA and SQIVND (reference sequence). The CDR3 consists of 16 residues. Trimming removed 4 bases at V and 4 bases at J, with 19 bases between. The CDR3 nucleotides read TGTGCCAGTAGTACGCTAGGGCTAGGGGCGTCCACTGAAGCTTTCTTT. Translated: CASSTLGLGASTEAFF.

The chain uses TRBV7-9 and TRBJ2-7, with a tentative D call TRBD2 (7 bases). CDR3 length: 15 amino acids. Germline CDR1 SEHNR, CDR2 FQNEAQ (reference sequence). Trimming pared 5 bases from V and 3 bases from J, leaving 17 bases between. This CDR3 is CASSNPGGGRYEQYF. The CDR3 DNA sequence: TGTGCCAGCAGCAACCCTGGGGGGGGGCGCTACGAGCAGTACTTC.

The CDR3 nucleotides are TGTGCCAGCAGTCGGACTAGCGGCCGCACAGATACGCAGTATTTT. Amino acids: CASSRTSGRTDTQYF. This sequence joins TRBV2 and TRBJ2-3; 10 bases agree with TRBD2. CDR1 and CDR2 (germline): SNHLY, FYNNEI. The V gene end was trimmed by 5 bases and the J gene end by 1 base; junction bases not matched to a gene: 3. This CDR3 spans 15 amino acids. The variable domain in full, with the rest retrieved from reference TRBV2 and TRBJ2-3, is EPEVTQTPSHQVTQMGQEVILRCVPISNHLYFYWYRQILGQKVEFLVSFYNNEISEKSEIFDDQFSVERPDGSNFTLKIRSTKLEDSAMYFCASSRTSGRTDTQYFGPGTRLTVL.

J is TRBJ1-5 and V is TRBV6-5; D is undetermined. The germline gives CDR1 MNHEY, CDR2 SVGAGI. The CDR3 runs 13 residues. Between the trimmed V and J ends, which lost 5 bases and 5 bases, there was a span of 10 bases. This chain's CDR3 is CASSIDNYQPQHF. As DNA, the CDR3 is TGTGCCAGCAGTATAGACAATTATCAGCCCCAGCATTTT.